Detailed here is one T cell receptor beta chain. The study drew its donors from healthy HIV-negative adults without recent acute infections or vaccinations. Libraries were prepared by immunoSEQ multiplex PCR; TCRdb keeps only in-frame clonotypes and omits some of them. The table includes 850,000 to 1,200,000 clones, around 76% detected once. This sample was taken from a study of shared clonotypes between healthy human individuals. This CDR3 contains 13 residues. With 10 bases clipped from V and 2 bases from J, the junction kept 7 bases outside the gene matches. CDR1 MNHEY and CDR2 SVGAGI come from the germline V gene.

The sample was memory CD4+ T cells sorted from blood. Documented subset: CD45RA-negative fraction. This chain connects TRBV6-5 to TRBJ2-7; 8 bases are a match to TRBD2. The receptor's source is a young man in good health. The CDR3 DNA is TGTGCCACCAGGTCGGGGGGGACCTACGAGCAGTACTTC. It yields the protein CATRSGGTYEQYF.